This T cell receptor (beta chain) was documented in a study of immune evolution from preneoplasia to lung adenocarcinoma. As concerns this clone: Its target is not known.

Sequencing was performed with immunoSEQ multiplex PCR; in TCRdb, only in-frame clones are kept and a portion is missing. The data contain about 3,200 clones, over 60% of them singletons. This CDR3 is 13 amino acids long. The V gene lost 4 bases and the J gene lost 5 bases, with 8 bases spanning the gap. Germline V CDR1 and CDR2: SGHTA, FQGTGA. Study results and limitations: Clonality was highest in normal lung, lower in later-stage lesions apparently. From normal lung to invasive adenocarcinoma, top clone frequencies appeared to decrease.

The chain recombines TRBV7-3 with TRBJ2-2; the D gene is possibly TRBD1 (6 bases). This clonotype was obtained from a donor aged 70 or over with lung adenocarcinoma. The sample taken for sequencing was FFPE adjacent normal lung tissue. Written as DNA, the CDR3 is TGTGCCAGCAGCTGGGACACGACCGGGGAGCTGTTTTTT. Translation: CASSWDTTGELFF.